A single sample gave rise to the 2 T cell receptor beta chains below, sequenced in a study of shared clonotypes between healthy human individuals. Naive CD8 cells were CD45RO-negative, positively selected for CCR7, excluding terminally differentiated effector memory CD45RA+ cells. The method was immunoSEQ multiplex PCR; TCRdb's version includes in-frame clones alone and lacks a portion of them. The table has about 580,000 clones, roughly 98% seen once. Sequencing used naive CD8+ T cells sorted from blood. The receptor source for this set is a man aged 25 to 40 in good health.

The chain recombines TRBV2 with TRBJ2-7; 7 bases are a match to TRBD1. There are 15 residues in the CDR3. Germline V gene data show CDR1 as SNHLY and CDR2 as FYNNEI. V lost 10 bases to trimming and J lost 3 bases; unmatched junction nucleotides: 15. Written as DNA, the CDR3 is TGTGCCATCGAGGGGACAGATAATGCCTTCTACGAGCAGTACTTC. Its translation: CAIEGTDNAFYEQYF.

The chain has TRBV7-9 and TRBJ1-1; no reliable D call. The CDR3 is 12 amino acids. Germline assignment: CDR1 SEHNR and CDR2 FQNEAQ (reference sequence). Trimming took 5 bases from V and 2 from J, leaving 6 bases between them. The CDR3 loop reads CASSRTNTEAFF. The CDR3 nucleotides are TGTGCCAGCAGCCGTACAAACACTGAAGCTTTCTTT.